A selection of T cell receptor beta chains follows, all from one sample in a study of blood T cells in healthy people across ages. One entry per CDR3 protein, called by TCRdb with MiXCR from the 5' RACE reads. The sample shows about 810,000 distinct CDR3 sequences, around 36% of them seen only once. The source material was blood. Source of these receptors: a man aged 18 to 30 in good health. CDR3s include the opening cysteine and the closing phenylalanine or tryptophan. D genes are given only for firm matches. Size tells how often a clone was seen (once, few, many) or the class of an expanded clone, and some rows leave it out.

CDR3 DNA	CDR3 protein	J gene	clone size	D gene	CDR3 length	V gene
TGTGCCAGCAGCTTAAACTCTCGGACGCGAGCTTTCTTT	CASSLNSRTRAFF	TRBJ1-1	-	-	13	TRBV7-3
TGTGCCAGCACCTTGCTGGGGGGGCCCGGTTCACCCCTCCACTTT	CASTLLGGPGSPLHF	TRBJ1-6	once	-	15	TRBV12-3/TRBV12-4
TGTGCCAGCAGCTTAGGCGGGGGGGCATTGGAGACCCAGTACTTC	CASSLGGGALETQYF	TRBJ2-5	-	TRBD2	15	TRBV7-3
TGTGCCAGCAGCCCGGGACAGGGGAATGAAAAACTGTTTTTT	CASSPGQGNEKLFF	TRBJ1-4	many	TRBD1	14	TRBV5-4
TGTGCCAGCAGCTTAAACATGGGGCGGAATGAGCAGTTCTTC	CASSLNMGRNEQFF	TRBJ2-1	-	-	14	TRBV7-9
TGTGCCAGCAGCTCGGGACCGAGGGATAGCTACACCTTC	CASSSGPRDSYTF	TRBJ1-2	-	-	13	TRBV7-2
TGTGCCAGCAGCCCATCACCAAACTATGGCTACACCTTC	CASSPSPNYGYTF	TRBJ1-2	many	-	13	TRBV7-2
TGTTCAGGGGGAGCGGGGGCGATTTACGAGCAGTACTTC	CSGGAGAIYEQYF	TRBJ2-7	few	-	13	TRBV10-3
TGTGCCAGCAGTTTAGTATCTAGCGGGGTTAACATTCAGTACTTC	CASSLVSSGVNIQYF	TRBJ2-4	few	TRBD2	15	TRBV12-3/TRBV12-4
TGCGCCAGCAGTGGGCGGGGGTCTGGCCGGCCCCAGCATTTT	CASSGRGSGRPQHF	TRBJ1-5	-	-	14	TRBV10-2
TGTGCCAGCAGTTGGCCCCGGGGGGGCAATGAGCAGTTCTTC	CASSWPRGGNEQFF	TRBJ2-1	-	TRBD2	14	TRBV28